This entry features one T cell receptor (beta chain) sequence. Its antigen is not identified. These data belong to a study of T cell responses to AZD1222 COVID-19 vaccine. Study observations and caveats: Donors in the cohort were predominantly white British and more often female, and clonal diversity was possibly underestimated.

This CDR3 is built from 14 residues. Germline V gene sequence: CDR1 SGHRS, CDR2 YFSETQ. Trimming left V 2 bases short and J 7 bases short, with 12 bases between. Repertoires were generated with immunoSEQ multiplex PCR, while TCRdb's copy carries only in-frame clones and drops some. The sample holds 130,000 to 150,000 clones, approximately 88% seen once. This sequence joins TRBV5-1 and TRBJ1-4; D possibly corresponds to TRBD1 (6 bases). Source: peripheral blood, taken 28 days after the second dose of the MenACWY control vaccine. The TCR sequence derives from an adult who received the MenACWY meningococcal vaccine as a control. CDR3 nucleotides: TGCGCCAGCAGCTTAGAGGACAGTTCTGAAAAACTGTTTTTT. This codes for CASSLEDSSEKLFF. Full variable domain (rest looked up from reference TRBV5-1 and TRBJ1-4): KAGVTQTPRYLIKTRGQQVTLSCSPISGHRSVSWYQQTPGQGLQFLFEYFSETQRNKGNFPGRFSGRQFSNSRSEMNVSTLELGDSALYLCASSLEDSSEKLFFGSGTQLSVL.